The TCR beta chain under discussion was sequenced for a study of blood T cell repertoires in COVID-19. Turning to the study itself: In each case, the material was cDNA or gDNA derived from T cells, B-cell-depleted T cells, or PBMCs.

Recovered status applied to Cohort 3 donors who had two consecutive negative PCRs. It also applied to those with clearance or with symptom resolution. V was pared by 5 bases and J by 13 bases, with 11 bases between. Germline V gives CDR1 LGHDT, CDR2 YNNKEL (reference sequence). The CDR3 totals 10 residues. Sequencing was performed with immunoSEQ multiplex PCR; in TCRdb, only in-frame clones are kept and a portion is missing. The sample yields roughly 230,000 clones, around 82% seen once. Input material: PBMCs or T cells enriched from blood (not recorded which). The source is a man aged 50 to 59 who had recovered from COVID-19. V gene TRBV3-1 (or the pseudogene TRBV3-2) combines with J gene TRBJ1-2; D is unclear. The CDR3 nucleotides read TGTGCCAGCAGCGCCCCGGGTATCACCTTC. Protein: CASSAPGITF.